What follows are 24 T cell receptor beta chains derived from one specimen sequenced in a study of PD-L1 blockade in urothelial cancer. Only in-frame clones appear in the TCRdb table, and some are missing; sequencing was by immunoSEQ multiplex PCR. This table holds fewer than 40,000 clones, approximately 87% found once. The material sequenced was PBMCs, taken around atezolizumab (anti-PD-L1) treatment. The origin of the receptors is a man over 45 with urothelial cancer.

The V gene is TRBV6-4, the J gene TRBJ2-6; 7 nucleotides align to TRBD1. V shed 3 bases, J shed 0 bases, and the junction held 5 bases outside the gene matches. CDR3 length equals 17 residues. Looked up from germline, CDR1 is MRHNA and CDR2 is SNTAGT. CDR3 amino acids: CASSEGTVGSGANVLTF. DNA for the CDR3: TGTGCCAGCAGTGAAGGGACAGTGGGCTCTGGGGCCAACGTCCTGACTTTC.

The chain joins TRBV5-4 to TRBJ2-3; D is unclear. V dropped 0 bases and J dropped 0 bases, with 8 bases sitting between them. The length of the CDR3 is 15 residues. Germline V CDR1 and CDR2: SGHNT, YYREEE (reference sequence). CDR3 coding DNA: TGTGCCAGCAGCTTGGGCGGAGATAGCACAGATACGCAGTATTTT. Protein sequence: CASSLGGDSTDTQYF.

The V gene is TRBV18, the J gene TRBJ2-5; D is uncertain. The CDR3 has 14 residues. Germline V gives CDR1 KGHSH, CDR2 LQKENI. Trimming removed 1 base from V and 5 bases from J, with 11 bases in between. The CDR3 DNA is TGTGCCAGCTCACCACGGGCAGTTAGGGAGACCCAGTACTTC. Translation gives CASSPRAVRETQYF.

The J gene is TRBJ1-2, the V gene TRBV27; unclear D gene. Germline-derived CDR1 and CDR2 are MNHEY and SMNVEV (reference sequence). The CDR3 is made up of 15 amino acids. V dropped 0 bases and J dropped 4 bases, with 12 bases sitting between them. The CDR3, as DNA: TGTGCCAGCAGTTTATCGATACAGTCGGTCTATGGCTACACCTTC. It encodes CASSLSIQSVYGYTF.

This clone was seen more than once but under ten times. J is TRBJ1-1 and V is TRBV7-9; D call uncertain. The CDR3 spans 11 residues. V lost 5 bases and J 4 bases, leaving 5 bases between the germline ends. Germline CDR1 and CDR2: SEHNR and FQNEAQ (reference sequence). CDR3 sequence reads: CASSTSTEAFF. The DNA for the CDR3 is TGTGCCAGCAGCACAAGCACTGAAGCTTTCTTT.

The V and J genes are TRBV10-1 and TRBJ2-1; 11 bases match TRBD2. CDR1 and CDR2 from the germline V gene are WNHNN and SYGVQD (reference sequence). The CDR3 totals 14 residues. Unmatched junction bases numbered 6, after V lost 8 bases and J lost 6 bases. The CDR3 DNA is TGCGCCAGCGCCTTAGCGGGGGGGAGCAATGAGCAGTTCTTC. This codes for CASALAGGSNEQFF.

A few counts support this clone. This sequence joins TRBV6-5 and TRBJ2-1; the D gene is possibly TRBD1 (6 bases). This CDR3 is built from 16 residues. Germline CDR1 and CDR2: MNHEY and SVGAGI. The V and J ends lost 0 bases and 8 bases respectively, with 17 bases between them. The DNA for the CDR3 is TGTGCCAGCAGTTACTCTCCCCAGGGGAAGGTCTATGAGCAGTTCTTC. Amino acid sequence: CASSYSPQGKVYEQFF.

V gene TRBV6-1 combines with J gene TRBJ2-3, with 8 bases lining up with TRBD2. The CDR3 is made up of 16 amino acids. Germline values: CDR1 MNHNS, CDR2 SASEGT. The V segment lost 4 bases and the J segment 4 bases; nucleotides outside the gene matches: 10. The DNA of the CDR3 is TGTGCCAGCAGTGTCTCCAGCGGGAGCGGGGCAGATACGCAGTATTTT. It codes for CASSVSSGSGADTQYF.

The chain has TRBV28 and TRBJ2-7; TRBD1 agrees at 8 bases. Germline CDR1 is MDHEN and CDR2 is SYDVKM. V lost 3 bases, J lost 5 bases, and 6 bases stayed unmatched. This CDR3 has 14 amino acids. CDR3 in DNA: TGTGCCAGCAGTTTGTGGACAGGGAAGAACGAGCAGTACTTC. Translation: CASSLWTGKNEQYF.

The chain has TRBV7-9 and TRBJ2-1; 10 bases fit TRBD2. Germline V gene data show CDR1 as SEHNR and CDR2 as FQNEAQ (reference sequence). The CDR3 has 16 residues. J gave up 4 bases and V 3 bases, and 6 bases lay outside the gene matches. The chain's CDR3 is CASSLPLAGAYNEQFF. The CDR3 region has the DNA TGTGCCAGCAGCTTGCCCCTAGCGGGAGCTTACAATGAGCAGTTCTTC.

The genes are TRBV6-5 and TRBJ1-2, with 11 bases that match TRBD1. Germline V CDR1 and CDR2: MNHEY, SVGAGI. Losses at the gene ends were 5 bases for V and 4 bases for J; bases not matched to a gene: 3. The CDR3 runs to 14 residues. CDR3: CASSRTGGTYGYTF. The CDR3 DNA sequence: TGTGCCAGCAGTCGGACAGGGGGCACCTATGGCTACACCTTC.

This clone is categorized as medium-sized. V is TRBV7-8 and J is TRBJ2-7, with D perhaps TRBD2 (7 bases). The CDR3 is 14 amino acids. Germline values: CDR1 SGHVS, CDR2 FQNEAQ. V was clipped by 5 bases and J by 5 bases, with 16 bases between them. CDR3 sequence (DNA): TGTGCCAGCAGCCAAGGGGGGGCGAACCACGAGCAGTACTTC. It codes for CASSQGGANHEQYF.

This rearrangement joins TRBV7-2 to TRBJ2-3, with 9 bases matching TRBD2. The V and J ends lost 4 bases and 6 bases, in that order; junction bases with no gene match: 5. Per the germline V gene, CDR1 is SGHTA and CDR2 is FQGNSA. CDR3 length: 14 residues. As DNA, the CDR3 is TGTGCCAGCAGCTATAGCGGGAGACCTGATACGCAGTATTTT. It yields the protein CASSYSGRPDTQYF.

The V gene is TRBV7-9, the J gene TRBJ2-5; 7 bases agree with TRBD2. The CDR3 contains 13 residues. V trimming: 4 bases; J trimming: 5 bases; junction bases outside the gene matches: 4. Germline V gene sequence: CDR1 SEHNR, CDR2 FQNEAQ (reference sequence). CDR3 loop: CASSSGGGETQYF. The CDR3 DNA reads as TGTGCCAGCAGCTCGGGGGGTGGGGAGACCCAGTACTTC.

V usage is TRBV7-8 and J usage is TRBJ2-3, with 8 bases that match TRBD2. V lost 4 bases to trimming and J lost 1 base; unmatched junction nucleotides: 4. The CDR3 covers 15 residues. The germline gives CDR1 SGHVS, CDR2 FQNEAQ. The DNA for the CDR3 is TGTGCCAGCAGCTACCGACTAGCGCGCACAGATACGCAGTATTTT. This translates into CASSYRLARTDTQYF.

The CDR3 sequence: CASSNLAGVPGELFF. CDR3 sequence (DNA): TGTGCCAGCAGTAACCTAGCGGGGGTACCGGGGGAGCTGTTTTTT. J is TRBJ2-2 and V is TRBV6-1, with 10 positions matching TRBD2. With 5 bases clipped from V and 8 bases from J, the junction kept 8 bases outside the gene matches. Germline V gene lookup returns CDR1 MNHNS and CDR2 SASEGT. The CDR3 length is 15 residues.

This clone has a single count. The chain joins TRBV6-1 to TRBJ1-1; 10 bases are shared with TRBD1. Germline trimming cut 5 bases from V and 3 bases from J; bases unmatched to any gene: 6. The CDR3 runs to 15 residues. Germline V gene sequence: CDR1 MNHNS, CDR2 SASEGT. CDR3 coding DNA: TGTGCCAGCAGTCTGGGACAGGGGATTTACACTGAAGCTTTCTTT. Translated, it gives CASSLGQGIYTEAFF.

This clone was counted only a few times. The CDR3 DNA reads TGTGCCAGCAGTGAAGCGGGGGGCAGGGGGCTATACGAGCAGTACTTC. Encoded protein: CASSEAGGRGLYEQYF. This chain joins TRBV2 and TRBJ2-7; TRBD1 matches at 8 bases. The CDR3 is 16 residues long. The germline V gene has CDR1 SNHLY and CDR2 FYNNEI. The V and J ends lost 0 bases and 4 bases, in that order; junction bases with no gene match: 8.

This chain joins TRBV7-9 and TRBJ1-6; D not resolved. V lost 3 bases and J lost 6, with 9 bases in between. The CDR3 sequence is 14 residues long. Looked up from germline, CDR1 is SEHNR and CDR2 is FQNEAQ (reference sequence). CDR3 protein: CASSLGTSNSPLHF. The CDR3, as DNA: TGTGCCAGCAGCTTGGGCACCTCTAATTCACCCCTCCACTTT. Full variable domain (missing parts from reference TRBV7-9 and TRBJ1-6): DTGVSQNPRHKITKRGQNVTFRCDPISEHNRLYWYRQTLGQGPEFLTYFQNEAQLEKSRLLSDRFSAERPKGSFSTLEIQRTEQGDSAMYLCASSLGTSNSPLHFGNGTRLTVT.

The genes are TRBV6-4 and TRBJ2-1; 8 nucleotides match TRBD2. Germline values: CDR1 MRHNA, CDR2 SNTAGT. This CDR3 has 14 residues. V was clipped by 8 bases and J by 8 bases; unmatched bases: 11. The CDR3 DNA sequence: TGTGCCAGCGGGTCGGGGGGGGCCTCGGATGAGCAGTTCTTC. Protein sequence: CASGSGGASDEQFF.

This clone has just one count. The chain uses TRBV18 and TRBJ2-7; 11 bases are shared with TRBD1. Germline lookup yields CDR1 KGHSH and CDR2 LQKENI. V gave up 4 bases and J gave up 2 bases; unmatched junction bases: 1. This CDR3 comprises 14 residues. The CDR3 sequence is CASSLGQGAYEQYF. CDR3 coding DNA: TGTGCCAGCTCACTGGGACAGGGGGCCTACGAGCAGTACTTC.

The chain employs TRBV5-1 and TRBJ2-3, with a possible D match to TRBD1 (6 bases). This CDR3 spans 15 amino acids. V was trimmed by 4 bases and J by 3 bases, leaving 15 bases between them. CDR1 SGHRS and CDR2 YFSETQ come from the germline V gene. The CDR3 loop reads CASSPSGVRTDTQYF. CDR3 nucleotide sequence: TGCGCCAGCAGCCCGTCAGGGGTGAGGACAGATACGCAGTATTTT.

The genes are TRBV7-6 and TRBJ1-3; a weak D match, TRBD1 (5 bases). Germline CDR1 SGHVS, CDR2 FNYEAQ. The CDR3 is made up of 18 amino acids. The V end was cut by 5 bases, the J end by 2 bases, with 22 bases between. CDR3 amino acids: CASSQGLLAPTAGNTIYF. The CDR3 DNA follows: TGTGCCAGCAGCCAGGGACTTCTGGCACCGACCGCTGGAAACACCATATATTTT.

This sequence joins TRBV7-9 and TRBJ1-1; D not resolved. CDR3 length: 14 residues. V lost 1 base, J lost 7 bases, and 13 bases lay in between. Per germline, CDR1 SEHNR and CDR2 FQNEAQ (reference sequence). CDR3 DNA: TGTGCCAGCAGCTTAGAGGGAGGAGGAGGTGAAGCTTTCTTT. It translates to CASSLEGGGGEAFF.